The text below deals with one T cell receptor beta chain. Its antigen is undetermined. The sample comes from a study of cytomegalovirus exposure and HLA in healthy donors. Study conclusions and caveats: Exclusion applied to some V segments, including TRBV6-2 and TRBV6-3, as they were indistinguishable. What a later analysis showed was that several of the most significant clusters appeared linked to common viral pathogens.

The PCR employed 60 Vbeta primers together with 13 Jbeta primers. Assay: immunoSEQ multiplex PCR; the TCRdb copy retains only in-frame clones and omits some. The sample yields hundreds of thousands of clones, approximately 90% seen once. V gave up 6 bases and J gave up 6 bases, with 11 bases separating them. The CDR3 runs 13 residues. CDR1 and CDR2 (germline): MGHDK, SYGVNS. The chain has TRBV25-1 and TRBJ2-2, with D perhaps matching TRBD2 (6 bases). This TCR was sampled from a woman aged 18-29 years in good health and CMV-seronegative. Sequenced: PBMCs. The CDR3 bases are TGTGCCAGCAGGGGGGGTTGGGCCGGGGAGCTGTTTTTT. Translated: CASRGGWAGELFF.